A single sample is the source of the 30 T cell receptor beta chains below, sequenced in a study of blood T cell repertoires in COVID-19. Sequenced by immunoSEQ multiplex PCR; TCRdb stores in-frame clones only, minus some. Among a few hundred thousand clones listed, under 85% were seen once. Sequenced input: peripheral blood. The receptors shown here come from a man between 25 and 39 years old who had recovered from COVID-19.

This chain links TRBV5-1 with TRBJ1-1; 10 bases are a match to TRBD1. The V gene's germline CDR1 is SGHRS and CDR2 YFSETQ. CDR3 length: 16 amino acids. The trim removed 0 bases at V and 4 bases at J, leaving 6 bases unmatched. CDR3 residues: CASSLGGQGVTTEAFF. The CDR3 DNA sequence: TGCGCCAGCAGCTTGGGAGGACAGGGGGTTACCACTGAAGCTTTCTTT.

J is TRBJ1-2 and V is TRBV27; D ambiguous. CDR1 and CDR2 from the germline V gene are MNHEY and SMNVEV (reference sequence). V was trimmed by 0 bases and J by 8 bases, leaving 13 bases between them. CDR3 length: 14 amino acids. CDR3 DNA sequence: TGTGCCAGCAGTTTATCCGGTTCCCATCGGGGCTACACCTTC. Its protein product is CASSLSGSHRGYTF.

The DNA of the CDR3 is TGCGCCAGCAGCTTGGGAGGCCCTACCGTGGTGGGCGAGCAGTACTTC. Protein sequence: CASSLGGPTVVGEQYF. The genes are TRBV5-1 and TRBJ2-7, with D unclear. The V gene lost 0 bases and the J gene lost 6 bases, with 19 bases spanning the gap. From germline, CDR1 is SGHRS and CDR2 YFSETQ. This CDR3 spans 16 amino acids.

V gene TRBV9 combines with J gene TRBJ1-1; 8 bases fit TRBD1. Germline CDR1 SGDLS, CDR2 YYNGEE. V lost 4 bases, J lost 7 bases, and 6 bases stayed unmatched. The CDR3 spans 13 residues. CDR3 nucleotides: TGTGCCAGCAGCTCGACAGGGGTTAATGAAGCTTTCTTT. Translating it yields CASSSTGVNEAFF.

The chain joins TRBV11-2 to TRBJ1-1, with D possibly matching TRBD1 (5 bases). Trimming removed 5 bases from V and 4 bases from J, with 14 bases in between. This CDR3 has 14 residues. In germline, CDR1 is SGHAT, CDR2 FQNNGV. The CDR3 coding sequence is TGTGCCAGCAGCCCCCCGGGGGTGAGCACTGAAGCTTTCTTT. As protein: CASSPPGVSTEAFF.

The CDR3 region has the DNA TGTGCCAGCAGCCATTCGACTAGCGCCTTTGGGGAGACCCAGTACTTC. It translates to CASSHSTSAFGETQYF. The V gene is TRBV4-2, the J gene TRBJ2-5, with TRBD2 matching 8 bases. Trimming removed 3 bases from V and 5 bases from J; junction bases left unmatched: 11. The V gene's germline CDR1 is LGHNA and CDR2 YNFKEQ. CDR3 length: 16 residues.

The chain has TRBV5-8 and TRBJ1-6; D is undetermined. Per germline, CDR1 SGHTS and CDR2 YDEGEE. V shed 0 bases and J shed 13 bases, with 5 bases lying between them. The CDR3 has 11 amino acids. The CDR3 sequence is CASSLVSPLHF. In DNA form, the CDR3 reads TGTGCCAGCAGCTTGGTCTCGCCCCTCCACTTT.

CDR3 region: CASSQEGRTGGYVFF. The CDR3 DNA reads as TGTGCCAGCAGCCAAGAGGGCCGGACAGGGGGGTATGTGTTTTTT. The chain recombines TRBV3-1 (or the pseudogene TRBV3-2) with TRBJ1-4; 10 bases are shared with TRBD1. The trim removed 0 bases at V and 15 bases at J, leaving 10 bases unmatched. CDR1 LGHDT and CDR2 YNNKEL come from the germline V gene (reference sequence). The CDR3 extends over 15 amino acids.

CDR3 region: CASKLTGAGRYGYTF. The CDR3 coding sequence is TGTGCCAGCAAATTGACAGGGGCCGGGAGGTATGGCTACACCTTC. This chain uses TRBV19 with TRBJ1-2, with 8 bases aligning to TRBD1. Trimming cost V 9 bases and J 5 bases; bases outside gene matches: 14. There are 15 residues in the CDR3. Germline values: CDR1 LNHDA, CDR2 SQIVND (reference sequence). Using reference TRBV19 and TRBJ1-2 for the parts outside the CDR3, the full variable domain is DGGITQSPKYLFRKEGQNVTLSCEQNLNHDAMYWYRQDPGQGLRLIYYSQIVNDFQKGDIAEGYSVSREKKESFPLTVTSAQKNPTAFYLCASKLTGAGRYGYTFGSGTRLTVV.

The V gene is TRBV15, the J gene TRBJ1-1; D call uncertain. Trimming removed 0 bases at V and 4 bases at J, with 6 bases between. Germline lookup yields CDR1 LNHNV and CDR2 YYDKDF (reference sequence). This CDR3 contains 13 residues. Here the CDR3 DNA reads TGTGCCACCAGCAGAGATCAGATCACTGAAGCTTTCTTT. It codes for CATSRDQITEAFF. Full variable domain (remainder filled in from reference TRBV15 and TRBJ1-1): DAMVIQNPRYQVTQFGKPVTLSCSQTLNHNVMYWYQQKSSQAPKLLFHYYDKDFNNEADTPDNFQSRRPNTSFCFLDIRSPGLGDTAMYLCATSRDQITEAFFGQGTRLTVV.

The chain uses TRBV18 and TRBJ2-5; 14 bases map to TRBD2. The CDR3 loop spans 15 amino acids. Per the germline V gene, CDR1 is KGHSH and CDR2 is LQKENI. With 6 bases clipped from V and 6 bases from J, the junction kept 6 bases outside the gene matches. The CDR3 here is CASSPGTSGGKTQYF. The DNA of the CDR3 is TGTGCCAGCTCCCCAGGGACTAGCGGGGGAAAGACCCAGTACTTC.

The J gene is TRBJ2-4, the V gene TRBV2, with 7 bases aligning to TRBD2. J gave up 0 bases and V 8 bases, and 7 bases lay outside the gene matches. Germline CDR1 SNHLY, CDR2 FYNNEI. The CDR3 has 15 residues. CDR3 in DNA: TGTGCCAGCTCCGGGACTATGTTAGCCAAAAACATTCAGTACTTC. Its protein is CASSGTMLAKNIQYF.

This rearrangement joins TRBV11-2 to TRBJ2-1, with TRBD2 matching 8 bases. V gave up 5 bases and J gave up 3 bases; unmatched junction bases: 15. Per the germline V gene, CDR1 is SGHAT and CDR2 is FQNNGV. The CDR3 covers 18 residues. The CDR3 DNA reads as TGTGCCAGCAGCACACGAAATCCCGGGACTAGGATCTACAATGAGCAGTTCTTC. Its translation: CASSTRNPGTRIYNEQFF.

The chain recombines TRBV4-2 with TRBJ1-1, with TRBD1 identical over 9 bases. This CDR3 is built from 16 residues. V shed 0 bases, J shed 8 bases, and the junction held 10 bases outside the gene matches. Germline loops: CDR1 LGHNA, CDR2 YNFKEQ. DNA for the CDR3: TGTGCCAGCAGCCAAGATTCCGGACAGGGGATTCGGGAAGCTTTCTTT. Translating it yields CASSQDSGQGIREAFF.

The V call is TRBV9, the J call TRBJ1-1, with D possibly being TRBD1 (5 bases). V was trimmed by 2 bases and J by 4 bases, leaving 18 bases between them. Germline V lookup: CDR1 SGDLS, CDR2 YYNGEE. The CDR3 has 16 residues. The CDR3 here is CASSVDGSGIGTEAFF. CDR3 nucleotides: TGTGCCAGCAGCGTTGACGGATCAGGGATCGGCACTGAAGCTTTCTTT.

This chain joins TRBV19 and TRBJ1-2, with a tentative D call TRBD1 (6 bases). V lost 6 bases, J lost 4 bases, and 21 bases lay in between. The CDR3 length is 16 residues. Germline-derived CDR1 and CDR2 are LNHDA and SQIVND (reference sequence). The CDR3, as DNA: TGTGCCAGTAGGGCCGTTTACAGGGATGGGGCCTATGGCTACACCTTC. It specifies CASRAVYRDGAYGYTF.

V gene TRBV9 combines with J gene TRBJ2-6; 8 bases are a match to TRBD1. V shed 1 base and J 0 bases; nucleotides not matched to a gene: 9. CDR1 and CDR2 from the germline V gene are SGDLS and YYNGEE. The CDR3 spans 19 residues. The CDR3 here is CASSVPGQGASSGANVLTF. Written as DNA, the CDR3 is TGTGCCAGCAGCGTACCGGGCCAGGGGGCTAGCTCTGGGGCCAACGTCCTGACTTTC. Supplemented by reference TRBV9 and TRBJ2-6, the full variable domain reads DSGVTQTPKHLITATGQRVTLRCSPRSGDLSVYWYQQSLDQGLQFLIQYYNGEERAKGNILERFSAQQFPDLHSELNLSSLELGDSALYFCASSVPGQGASSGANVLTFGAGSRLTVL.

The chain employs TRBV6-5 and TRBJ2-7; TRBD2 aligns across 9 bases. Per the germline V gene, CDR1 is MNHEY and CDR2 is SVGAGI. The length of the CDR3 is 14 residues. Losses at the gene ends were 6 bases for V and 2 bases for J; bases not matched to a gene: 5. The CDR3 loop reads CASSLAGRTYEQYV. In DNA form, the CDR3 reads TGTGCCAGCAGCCTAGCGGGGCGGACCTACGAGCAGTACGTC.

The chain joins TRBV10-3 to TRBJ2-2, with 9 bases lining up with TRBD1. The CDR3 length is 15 residues. The junction had 7 bases not matched to a gene; V was cut back by 5 bases and J by 6 bases. Germline CDR1 ENHRY, CDR2 SYGVKD. CDR3 amino acids: CAISSTGGAPGELFF. The CDR3 DNA reads as TGTGCCATCAGTTCCACAGGGGGCGCACCCGGGGAGCTGTTTTTT.

The CDR3 region is CASSHGGGGSADTQYF. The DNA of the CDR3 is TGTGCCAGCAGCCACGGCGGGGGCGGCTCGGCAGATACGCAGTATTTT. The chain uses TRBV7-3 and TRBJ2-3; maybe TRBD2 (7 bases). Trimming removed 5 bases from V and 4 bases from J, with 19 bases in between. Germline V gives CDR1 SGHTA, CDR2 FQGTGA. The CDR3 consists of 16 residues.

The DNA of the CDR3 is TGCGCCAGCAGCCAATCCGTCAGCATCAGGGGGCGCGACTATGGCTACACCTTC. Amino acids: CASSQSVSIRGRDYGYTF. J is TRBJ1-2 and V is TRBV4-1; 8 nucleotides align to TRBD1. CDR3 length: 18 amino acids. Unmatched junction bases numbered 14, after V lost 2 bases and J lost 3 bases. Germline V gene data show CDR1 as MGHRA and CDR2 as YSYEKL.

The V and J genes are TRBV2 and TRBJ1-5; 8 bases fit TRBD1. Germline assignment: CDR1 SNHLY and CDR2 FYNNEI. CDR3 length equals 15 residues. The V and J ends lost 5 bases and 2 bases, in that order; junction bases with no gene match: 5. The chain's CDR3 is CASSQDRGGNQPQHF. DNA for the CDR3: TGTGCCAGCAGTCAAGACAGGGGAGGCAATCAGCCCCAGCATTTT.

The chain couples TRBV2 to TRBJ1-2; 10 nucleotides agree with TRBD1. Per the germline V gene, CDR1 is SNHLY and CDR2 is FYNNEI. The CDR3 is 14 amino acids. V was pared by 6 bases and J by 1 base, with 2 bases of the junction left unmatched. The CDR3 protein is CASSRDRGNYGYTF. DNA of the CDR3: TGTGCCAGCAGCCGGGACAGGGGTAACTATGGCTACACCTTC. Using reference TRBV2 and TRBJ1-2 for the parts outside the CDR3, the full variable domain is EPEVTQTPSHQVTQMGQEVILRCVPISNHLYFYWYRQILGQKVEFLVSFYNNEISEKSEIFDDQFSVERPDGSNFTLKIRSTKLEDSAMYFCASSRDRGNYGYTFGSGTRLTVV.

By frequency in the sample, this clone is medium-sized. V and J are TRBV5-8 and TRBJ1-6; D unclear. This CDR3 is 13 amino acids long. CDR1 and CDR2 from the germline V gene are SGHTS and YDEGEE. With 3 bases removed from V and 6 bases from J, the gap between germline ends came to 7 bases. The CDR3 region is CASSYIANSPLHF. CDR3 in DNA: TGTGCCAGCAGCTACATCGCTAATTCACCCCTCCACTTT. Based on the CDR3 plus reference TRBV5-8 and TRBJ1-6, the full variable domain is EAGVTQSPTHLIKTRGQQATLRCSPISGHTSVYWYQQALGLGLQFLLWYDEGEERNRGNFPPRFSGRQFPNYSSELNVNALELEDSALYLCASSYIANSPLHFGNGTRLTVT.

V and J are TRBV5-1 and TRBJ1-6, with D possibly TRBD1 on 5 matching bases. Germline CDR1 reads SGHRS; CDR2 reads YFSETQ. This CDR3 is built from 13 residues. V was shortened by 4 bases and J by 16 bases, with 18 bases between the two germline ends. CDR3 protein: CASSNEAGRPLHF. The DNA for the CDR3 is TGCGCCAGCAGCAACGAAGCGGGGCGTCCTCTCCACTTT. The whole variable domain, filled in from reference TRBV5-1 and TRBJ1-6, reads KAGVTQTPRYLIKTRGQQVTLSCSPISGHRSVSWYQQTPGQGLQFLFEYFSETQRNKGNFPGRFSGRQFSNSRSEMNVSTLELGDSALYLCASSNEAGRPLHFGNGTRLTVT.

This clone was seen a few times. V usage is TRBV10-1 and J usage is TRBJ1-5; maybe TRBD1 (6 bases). The CDR3 loop spans 14 amino acids. Germline loops: CDR1 WNHNN, CDR2 SYGVQD (reference sequence). V lost 6 bases to trimming and J lost 5 bases, with 14 bases between them. Here the CDR3 DNA reads TGCGCCAGCAGCGGGGGGACACCCGATCAGCCCCAGCATTTT. Translating gives CASSGGTPDQPQHF.

The chain carries TRBV30 and TRBJ2-3; D gene unclear. The CDR3 runs to 11 residues. V dropped 4 bases and J dropped 2 bases, with 4 bases sitting between them. Germline CDR1 GTSNPN, CDR2 SVGIG (reference sequence). The CDR3 DNA is TGTGCCTGGACCTACACAGATACGCAGTATTTT. Translating it yields CAWTYTDTQYF.

V is TRBV29-1 and J is TRBJ2-3, with 10 bases matching TRBD2. Looked up from germline, CDR1 is SQVTM and CDR2 is ANQGSEA. V dropped 6 bases and J dropped 3; count of bases not matched to a gene: 6. This CDR3 region has 14 residues. The CDR3, as DNA: TGCAGCGTCAGCGGGGGGGCTTCGACAGATACGCAGTATTTT. Amino acid sequence: CSVSGGASTDTQYF.

V gene TRBV10-1 combines with J gene TRBJ1-1; D is undetermined. The CDR3 is 14 residues long. Germline V gene sequence: CDR1 WNHNN, CDR2 SYGVQD (reference sequence). Trimming removed 0 bases from V and 4 bases from J, with 9 bases in between. In nucleotides, the CDR3 is TGCGCCAGCAGTGAGTCGTTCGGGAGCACTGAAGCTTTCTTT. Protein product: CASSESFGSTEAFF.

The chain carries TRBV11-2 and TRBJ2-1; TRBD2 agrees at 8 bases. Trimming removed 5 bases from V and 4 bases from J; junction bases left unmatched: 4. The CDR3 is made up of 14 amino acids. The germline V gene has CDR1 SGHAT and CDR2 FQNNGV. The CDR3 protein is CASSPGLEYNEQFF. The CDR3 DNA reads TGTGCCAGCAGCCCGGGACTAGAATACAATGAGCAGTTCTTC. The full variable domain, its missing parts supplied by reference TRBV11-2 and TRBJ2-1, is EAGVAQSPRYKIIEKRQSVAFWCNPISGHATLYWYQQILGQGPKLLIQFQNNGVVDDSQLPKDRFSAERLKGVDSTLKIQPAKLEDSAVYLCASSPGLEYNEQFFGPGTRLTVL.